This paragraph reports one T cell receptor (beta chain). The time point here: cycle 4 day 1 (C4D1), after more than five weeks of nivolumab. There was relapse after autologous stem cell transplantation in every patient, and there was variation in brentuximab vedotin exposure. This sample is drawn from a study of PD-1 blockade in classical Hodgkin lymphoma. TCRdb's table, derived via immunoSEQ multiplex PCR, lists solely in-frame clones and lacks some. The table has about 46,000 clones, approximately 76% seen once. The sample consisted of peripheral blood mononuclear cells (PBMCs), taken before the fourth cycle of nivolumab. This TCR was sampled from a human donor with classical Hodgkin lymphoma.

CDR3 nucleotide sequence: TGTGCCAGCAGTTTATTCACATCACGCGGGTACTACGAGCAGTACTTC. It translates to CASSLFTSRGYYEQYF. The rearrangement links TRBV27 to TRBJ2-7; possible D gene TRBD2, 5 bases. Germline V gene data show CDR1 as MNHEY and CDR2 as SMNVEV (reference sequence). The CDR3 runs to 16 residues. The ends were cut back, 1 base at V and 3 bases at J, with 16 bases in the middle.